This T cell receptor (beta chain) emerged from a study of blood T cell repertoires in COVID-19. The CDR3 extends over 17 amino acids. CDR1 is LGHNA and CDR2 is YNFKEQ in the germline V gene. Trimming took 4 bases from V and 4 from J; bases not matched to a gene: 7. Sequencing used immunoSEQ multiplex PCR; TCRdb keeps in-frame clones, though not all of them. The repertoire holds roughly 86,000 clones, with around three quarters as singletons. The rearrangement uses TRBV4-2 and TRBJ2-5, with 15 bases fitting TRBD2. The sequenced sample consisted of peripheral blood. This receptor was obtained from a man aged 45 to 65 who had recovered from COVID-19. The CDR3: CASSPGLAGGDGETQYF. The CDR3 DNA is TGTGCCAGCAGCCCGGGACTAGCGGGAGGAGACGGAGAGACCCAGTACTTC.